These T cell receptor beta chains were read from a single sample in a study of shared T cell receptors in the human thymus. Clones were read by immunoSEQ multiplex PCR, and TCRdb kept only the in-frame ones, dropping some. The table includes 500,000 to 750,000 clones, roughly 90% detected once. The sample was also linked to a second study, of human thymus T cells.

The specimen sequenced was thymocytes. All receptors come from a boy under two years old with a congenital heart defect. CDR3s include the opening cysteine and the closing phenylalanine or tryptophan. The D gene is left open where the match is weak. Size tells how often a clone was seen (once, few, many) or the class of an expanded clone, and some rows leave it out.

j_call	v_call	cdr3_length	d_call	clone_size	cdr3_nt	cdr3_aa
TRBJ2-7	TRBV15	21	TRBD2	.	TGTGCCACCAGCTACTTAAAATCCGGGACTAGCGGGATAGATCCCTCCTACGAGCAGTACTTC	CATSYLKSGTSGIDPSYEQYF
TRBJ2-1	TRBV18	16	.	.	TGTGCCAGCTCTCCCTTAGCGGTAAGCTCCTACAATGAGCAGTTCTTC	CASSPLAVSSYNEQFF
TRBJ2-2	TRBV10-3	15	TRBD1	.	TGTGCCATCAGTGAAGACAGGGGGGGGACCGGGGAGCTGTTTTTT	CAISEDRGGTGELFF
TRBJ2-7	TRBV7-2	14	.	.	TGTGCCAGCAGCTTACCAAGGGGTTCCTACGAGCAGTACTTC	CASSLPRGSYEQYF
TRBJ2-7	TRBV5-4	16	.	few	TGTGCCAGCAGCTTGGCGGCAGGGATGGTAGCCTACGAGCAGTACTTC	CASSLAAGMVAYEQYF
TRBJ2-5	TRBV21-1	20	.	.	TGTGCCAGCAGCTACGCGCCCTGGCAGGCACCGGGACAGGGAGAGGAGACCCAGTACTTC	CASSYAPWQAPGQGEETQYF
TRBJ1-3	TRBV2	14	TRBD1	.	TGTGCCAGCAAGCGGACAGGGCCTGGAAACACCATATATTTT	CASKRTGPGNTIYF
TRBJ2-5	TRBV5-6	16	.	.	TGTGCCAGCAGCTTGGTGGGCCTCCTTTTCGACGAGACCCAGTACTTC	CASSLVGLLFDETQYF
TRBJ2-7	TRBV5-1	15	.	.	TGCGCCAGCAGCTTGGAAGGGGCGGGGTCCTACGAGCAGTACTTC	CASSLEGAGSYEQYF
TRBJ2-1	TRBV19	12	.	.	TGTGCCAGTAGTCCCCCAGGGGATGAGCAGTTCTTC	CASSPPGDEQFF
TRBJ1-5	TRBV4-1	16	.	.	TGCGCCAGCAGCTATAAGCCCGGGAAGGGCAATCAGCCCCAGCATTTT	CASSYKPGKGNQPQHF
TRBJ2-1	TRBV7-2	15	.	few	TGTGCCAGCAGCTTAGAGGTGGGAGAGGACAATGAGCAGTTCTTC	CASSLEVGEDNEQFF
TRBJ1-2	TRBV9	15	TRBD1	.	TGTGCCAGCAGCGGAGGGGGCAGGGCGGACTATGGCTACACCTTC	CASSGGGRADYGYTF
TRBJ2-7	TRBV5-1	19	TRBD2	.	TGCGCCAGCAGCTTGAGGCTAGCGGGAGTGGGGGGCAGCTCCTACGAGCAGTACTTC	CASSLRLAGVGGSSYEQYF
TRBJ2-3	TRBV14	21	.	.	TGTGCCAGCAGCCAAGATAATCAGCGGGCCCAGCCCCTCCGGTACAAAGATACGCAGTATTTT	CASSQDNQRAQPLRYKDTQYF
TRBJ2-4	TRBV21-1	16	.	.	TGTGCCAGCAGAAGAGAGAACCCCGTTAGTGAGAACATTCAGTACTTC	CASRRENPVSENIQYF
TRBJ1-2	TRBV7-9	15	TRBD1	.	TGTGCCAGCAGTGGACAGGGTGGGGGAAACTATGGCTACACCTTC	CASSGQGGGNYGYTF
TRBJ2-7	TRBV11-2	12	TRBD1	few	TGTGCCAGCAGCGGGACAGGGGTCGAGCAGTACTTC	CASSGTGVEQYF
TRBJ2-3	TRBV7-9	13	.	.	TGTGCCAGCAGCTGGGCAGGCCCCGATACGCAGTATTTT	CASSWAGPDTQYF
TRBJ2-1	TRBV20-1	11	.	.	TGCAGTGCTATAACCTACAATGAGCAGTTCTTC	CSAITYNEQFF
TRBJ2-7	TRBV7-9	14	TRBD1	.	TGTGCCAGCAGCACCGGACAGGGGGAGTACGAGCAGTACTTC	CASSTGQGEYEQYF
TRBJ2-7	TRBV10-3	13	TRBD1	.	TGTGCCATCAGGGGGACAGGAAAATACGAGCAGTACTTC	CAIRGTGKYEQYF
TRBJ2-3	TRBV4-3	18	TRBD1	.	TGCGCCAGCAGCCAAGATTTAGGGCGCAGGGGGTTGCCGGGTACGCAGTATTTT	CASSQDLGRRGLPGTQYF
TRBJ1-1	TRBV5-4	14	TRBD1	.	TGTGCCAGCAGCTTCGGACAGGGGAACACTGAAGCTTTCTTT	CASSFGQGNTEAFF
TRBJ1-5	TRBV30	14	.	.	TGTGCCTGGAGTGTAACCAGGGCGAATCAGCCCCAGCATTTT	CAWSVTRANQPQHF
TRBJ1-1	TRBV27	16	.	.	TGTGCCAGCAGTTTAGGGCGCGGGGGTGAGGGCACTGAAGCTTTCTTT	CASSLGRGGEGTEAFF
TRBJ2-3	TRBV7-8	19	TRBD2	.	TGTGCCAGCAGCTCATTAGCGGGAGGGCCTTTCCCTAGCACAGATACGCAGTATTTT	CASSSLAGGPFPSTDTQYF
TRBJ1-2	TRBV6-6	14	.	.	TGTGCCAGCAGTTACGTGGACAGTAGTCATGGCTACACCTTC	CASSYVDSSHGYTF
TRBJ1-1	TRBV11-3	16	TRBD1	.	TGTGCCAGCAGCCCAGGAAACAGGGGAGAGAACACTGAAGCTTTCTTT	CASSPGNRGENTEAFF
TRBJ2-7	TRBV4-2	14	TRBD1	.	TGTGCCAGCAGTCGGGACAGGGAGGCGTACGAGCAGTACTTC	CASSRDREAYEQYF
TRBJ2-7	TRBV6-1	16	TRBD2	.	TGTGCCAGCAGTGAACAGTCTAAGCTAGCGGGGCACGAGCAGTACTTC	CASSEQSKLAGHEQYF
TRBJ2-7	TRBV7-2	15	.	once	TGTGCCAGCAGCTTAGGGTCAGGCGGGACCTACGAGCAGTACTTC	CASSLGSGGTYEQYF
TRBJ1-1	TRBV12-5	17	TRBD1	.	TGTGCTAGTGGTTTGGCCGGGACAGGAATGATGAACACTGAAGCTTTCTTT	CASGLAGTGMMNTEAFF
TRBJ2-5	TRBV7-8	13	TRBD2	.	TGTGCCAGCAGCCCCGGACTAGGAGAGACCCAGTACTTC	CASSPGLGETQYF
TRBJ2-1	TRBV7-7	14	.	.	TGTGCTAGCAGCCCCGACAGTTTAGACAATGAGCAGTTCTTC	CASSPDSLDNEQFF
TRBJ2-7	TRBV7-2	15	.	.	TGTGCCAGCAGCTTAGTGCCGGGTGCCCTCCACGAGCAGTACTTC	CASSLVPGALHEQYF
TRBJ2-1	TRBV4-1	16	TRBD2	few	TGCGCCAGCAGCCAACAACTAGCGGGAGGTTACAATGAGCAGTTCTTC	CASSQQLAGGYNEQFF
TRBJ2-7	TRBV14	13	.	.	TGTGCCAGCAGCCAAAGGGGCGGGGCCGAGCAGTACTTC	CASSQRGGAEQYF
TRBJ2-3	TRBV5-4	19	TRBD2	few	TGTGCCAGCAGCCAGCGGGAGGGCCCTCGGAATATACACACAGATACGCAGTATTTT	CASSQREGPRNIHTDTQYF
TRBJ1-2	TRBV6-5	12	.	.	TGTGCCAGCAGTCGCCTACAGGATGGCTACACCTTC	CASSRLQDGYTF
TRBJ1-1	TRBV2	14	.	once	TGTGCCAGCAGCCCCAGGGGTAACGACACTGAAGCTTTCTTT	CASSPRGNDTEAFF
TRBJ2-7	TRBV6-6	14	TRBD1	.	TGTGCCAGCAGTGCCCGGGACAGGGGAATCGAGCAGTACTTC	CASSARDRGIEQYF
TRBJ1-2	TRBV27	19	.	.	TGTGCCAGCAGTTTAGATGGCGTGGGCCGTGAGTCGATTGTAGATGGCTACACCTTC	CASSLDGVGRESIVDGYTF
TRBJ2-1	TRBV19	15	TRBD1	.	TGTGCCAGCCGAGACTGGGACAGGGGGTGCAATGAGCAGTTCTTC	CASRDWDRGCNEQFF
TRBJ2-7	TRBV11-2	15	.	once	TGTGCCAGGATTGCTCCGACAGTGGCCTCCTACGAGCAGTACTTC	CARIAPTVASYEQYF
TRBJ2-1	TRBV19	11	.	.	TGTGCCAGTAGTATAGTCGGGGAGCAGTTCTTC	CASSIVGEQFF
TRBJ2-3	TRBV18	19	.	.	TGTGCCAGCTCTCCCCCCCTAGACGCCAGGGTAGTAATTCGGGATACGCAGTATTTT	CASSPPLDARVVIRDTQYF
TRBJ2-1	TRBV4-3	22	TRBD2	.	TGCGCCAGCAGCCCCCTTTGGGAGGACAGGTGGGAACTAGCGGGAGTTGGAAATGAGCAGTTCTTC	CASSPLWEDRWELAGVGNEQFF
TRBJ2-5	TRBV21-1	16	.	.	TGTGCCAGCAGGCGGATTTTTGGGGGGGGACAAGAGACCCAGTACTTC	CASRRIFGGGQETQYF
TRBJ2-6	TRBV10-2	19	TRBD2	.	TGCGCCAGCAGTGAGGTAGCGGGTGTTCTAACCTCTGGGGCCAACGTCCTGACTTTC	CASSEVAGVLTSGANVLTF
TRBJ1-5	TRBV19	14	.	once	TGTGCCAGTAGTTGGCAGGGTGGCGATCAGCCCCAGCATTTT	CASSWQGGDQPQHF
TRBJ2-5	TRBV5-1	16	TRBD2	.	TGCGCCAGCAGCGGGACTAGCGGGAGAGAACAAGAGACCCAGTACTTC	CASSGTSGREQETQYF
TRBJ1-5	TRBV9	14	TRBD1	.	TGTGCCAGCAGCGTAACAGGGGGCAATCAGCCCCAGCATTTT	CASSVTGGNQPQHF
TRBJ2-4	TRBV4-3	14	TRBD1	.	TGCGCCAGCAGCCAAGAGCCCGGGACAGGGATTCAGTACTTC	CASSQEPGTGIQYF
TRBJ2-1	TRBV4-3	17	TRBD1	few	TGCGCCAGCAGCCAAGATAAGGGGGCGGGTGGTCTGTATGAGCAGTTCTTC	CASSQDKGAGGLYEQFF
TRBJ2-7	TRBV28	13	.	.	TGTGCCAGCAGTTTAGCGGCTCACTACGAGCAGTACTTC	CASSLAAHYEQYF
TRBJ2-1	TRBV14	18	TRBD2	.	TGTGCCAGCAGCCAAGCTACTAGCGGGAGGAGCTCCTACAATGAGCAGTTCTTC	CASSQATSGRSSYNEQFF
TRBJ2-5	TRBV29-1	17	.	.	TGCAGCGCCCCCCCCGCCAGCGGAGACCTCCAGGGGGGGACCCAGTACTTC	CSAPPASGDLQGGTQYF
TRBJ1-1	TRBV5-4	13	.	.	TGTGCCAGCAGCTCCGGGGGGGCGAGTGAAGCTTTCTTT	CASSSGGASEAFF
TRBJ1-2	TRBV4-2	19	.	.	TGTGCCAGCAGCCAAGTGATATGGGATGGGGGCAGGGGTATGGGTGGCTACACCTTC	CASSQVIWDGGRGMGGYTF